This TCR beta chain was profiled in a study of T cell responses to AZD1222 COVID-19 vaccine (dated by TCRdb to 2020 to 2023). Looking at the study overall: AZD1222 recipients whose second dose came at about 4 weeks and those whose second dose came at about 12 weeks were combined into one group, since spike-specific TCR depth and breadth did not differ between the two schedules. TCR sequencing was performed for about 250 trial participants, of whom roughly 200 were given two doses of AZD1222 and some 26 were given two doses of MenACWY control vaccine. Trial participants were enrolled by age into subgroups of 18-55, 56-69 and 70-plus years, and around 150, 29 and 61 TCR-sequenced participants, respectively, were included in these subgroups. Beyond this particular receptor, the publication reports: After two AZD1222 doses, both the breadth and the depth of spike-specific TCRs were significantly higher than at day 0 and than in MenACWY recipients. In the small 56-69-year group, the increase in depth fell short of significance, most likely because of low power. Conclusions about previously exposed vaccinees are limited, since just a handful of AZD1222 recipients were seropositive for SARS-CoV-2 at baseline. Most participants were white British and females outnumbered males, and the authors suggested that clonal diversity may have been underestimated. CD4 TCRs associated with the vaccine covered the entire spike protein, and the dominant responses were in regions 160-218 and 743-854. Nearly half of unique spike-specific TCRs reportedly recognized epitopes outside regions mutated in the B.1.351 and B.1.1.7 variants. Because no day 14 peak-response samples were available, repertoires were characterized only after the peak T cell response.

V is shortened by 4 bases, J by 6 bases, and the region joining them spans 12 bases. The CDR3 runs 13 amino acids, cysteine and phenylalanine included. The CDR3 DNA has 39 bases and is translated from base 1. Per the germline V gene, SGHNT is the CDR1 and YENEEA is the CDR2. The CDR3 regions of human TCRbeta chains were analyzed by immunosequencing. Processing in the source paper ran as follows. TCRs in the repertoires were compared against a reference library of SARS-CoV-2-specific TCRs that had been generated with the MIRA antigen-specificity platform. Breadth was defined as the fraction of unique TCRs that were SARS-CoV-2-associated. Depth was defined as the fraction of total T cells that were SARS-CoV-2-associated. Using the MIRA data, each spike-specific TCR was mapped to the spike region that the TCR reacts to and placed in a CD4 or CD8 class. Log10-transformed breadth and depth values were compared by one-way ANOVA with Sidak's multiple comparisons tests. TCRdb took over this immuneACCESS table, retaining in-frame rearrangements with V and J assigned. Such tables are incomplete; in checked studies, under half of the missing clones stem from an unresolved V gene, and the remainder is unexplained. For V, J and clone size, that table is used; D and trimming come from the DNA. The sample profile shows 95,000 to 150,000 clones; about nine tenths of them were found once. About 1.2% of the sample comes from the top ten.

Turning to this clone: Its antigen is not yet known. Within one base of it there is no much larger clone, and no base qualities were kept.

In the paper's terms, the time point label means: baseline before first vaccination. The vaccinee samples were drawn from two UK trials, COV001 and COV002, one of which was a single-blind randomized controlled phase 2/3 trial testing AZD1222 (ChAdOx1 nCoV-19) in healthy adults. For TCRbeta chain sequencing, PBMC samples from trial participants were taken at day 0 and at day 28 after the second dose. The rearrangement combines TRBV11-3 with TRBJ1-1; D gene: possibly TRBD1, on 5 matching bases. This receptor was obtained from an adult in good health. The starting material was peripheral blood, obtained on day 0 of AZD1222 vaccination. The bases read TGTGCCAGCAGCTCCGGGACCCTTGCTGAAGCTTTCTTT. Its translation is CASSSGTLAEAFF.